This entry is about one T cell receptor beta chain. Its antigen is currently unknown. The data were obtained in a study of cytomegalovirus exposure and HLA in healthy donors. Study summary: Findings of an earlier analysis included roughly 110 million unique TCR beta sequences from 170 million or so T cells. Study results and caveats: Some V segments could not be told apart, so they were left out, TRBV6-2 and TRBV6-3 among them. Later analysis identified a missense DCLRE1C variant that was linked to TCR beta V- and J-gene trimming. On later analysis, the bulk of CMV-associated TCR beta chains appeared to be HLA-restricted.

The CDR3 totals 17 residues. CDR1 and CDR2 (germline): MNHEY, SMNVEV (reference sequence). J was trimmed by 0 bases and V by 4 bases; bases with no gene match: 5. 60 Vbeta and 13 Jbeta primers were used in PCR. The table came from immunoSEQ multiplex PCR; TCRdb's copy has only in-frame clones and leaves some out. The table has 90,000 to 100,000 clones, more than 70% seen once. The sequenced sample consisted of PBMCs. The gene calls are TRBV27 and TRBJ2-1, with 11 bases that match TRBD2. This sequence was found in a woman aged 55-70 years in good health and CMV-seropositive. As DNA, the CDR3 is TGTGCCAGCAGTTCGCCGACTAGCGGGAACTCCTACAATGAGCAGTTCTTC. Amino acid sequence: CASSSPTSGNSYNEQFF.